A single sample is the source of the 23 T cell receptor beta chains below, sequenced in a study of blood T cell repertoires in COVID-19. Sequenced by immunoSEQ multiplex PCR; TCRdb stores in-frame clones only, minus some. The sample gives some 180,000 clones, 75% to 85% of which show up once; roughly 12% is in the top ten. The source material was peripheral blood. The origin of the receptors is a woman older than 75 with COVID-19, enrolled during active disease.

CDR3 sequence: CASTPPGDSGYGYTF. In nucleotides, the CDR3 is TGTGCCAGTACCCCCCCGGGGGACAGCGGATATGGCTACACCTTC. The gene calls are TRBV19 and TRBJ1-2; 7 nucleotides align to TRBD1. The ends lost 7 bases at V and 5 bases at J; junction bases unmatched: 13. The CDR3 runs to 15 residues. From germline, CDR1 is LNHDA and CDR2 SQIVND (reference sequence).

The CDR3 nucleotides read TGCGCCAGCAGCCAATCCGGGACAGGGGACTACGAGCAGTACTTC. It translates to CASSQSGTGDYEQYF. The rearrangement joins TRBV4-1 to TRBJ2-7; 10 bases fit TRBD1. The CDR3 length is 15 residues. In germline, CDR1 is MGHRA, CDR2 YSYEKL. J lost 3 bases, V lost 2 bases, and 4 bases had no gene match.

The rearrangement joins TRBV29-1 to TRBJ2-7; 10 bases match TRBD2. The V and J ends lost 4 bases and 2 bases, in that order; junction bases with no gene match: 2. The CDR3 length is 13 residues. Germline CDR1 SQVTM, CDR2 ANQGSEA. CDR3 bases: TGCAGCGTTGGGACTAGCGGAGCCTACGAGCAGTACTTC. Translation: CSVGTSGAYEQYF.

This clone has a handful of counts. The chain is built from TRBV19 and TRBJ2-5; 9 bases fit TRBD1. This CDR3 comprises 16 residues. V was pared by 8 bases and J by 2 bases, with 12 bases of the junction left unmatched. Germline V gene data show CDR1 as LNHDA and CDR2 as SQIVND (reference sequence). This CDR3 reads CASPPGQGYLQETQYF. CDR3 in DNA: TGTGCCAGTCCACCGGGACAGGGATATTTGCAAGAGACCCAGTACTTC.

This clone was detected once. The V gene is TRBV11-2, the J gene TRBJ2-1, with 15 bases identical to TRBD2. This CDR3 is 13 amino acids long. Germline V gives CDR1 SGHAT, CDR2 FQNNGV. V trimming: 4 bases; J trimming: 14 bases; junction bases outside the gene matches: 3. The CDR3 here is CASSSGLAGGEFF. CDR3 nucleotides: TGTGCCAGCAGCTCGGGACTAGCGGGGGGAGAGTTCTTC.

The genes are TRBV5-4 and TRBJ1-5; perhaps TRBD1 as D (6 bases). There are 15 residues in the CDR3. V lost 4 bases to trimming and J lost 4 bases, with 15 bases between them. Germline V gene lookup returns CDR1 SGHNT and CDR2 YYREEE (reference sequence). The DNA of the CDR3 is TGTGCCAGCAGCGACCTGGGGCAGGGGAATCAGCCCCAGCATTTT. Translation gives CASSDLGQGNQPQHF.

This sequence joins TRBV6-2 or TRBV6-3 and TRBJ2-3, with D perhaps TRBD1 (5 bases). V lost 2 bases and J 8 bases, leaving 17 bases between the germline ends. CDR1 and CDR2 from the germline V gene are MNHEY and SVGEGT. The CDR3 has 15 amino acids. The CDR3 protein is CASSYVERTMTTQYF. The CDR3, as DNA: TGTGCCAGCAGTTACGTCGAACGGACAATGACTACGCAGTATTTT.

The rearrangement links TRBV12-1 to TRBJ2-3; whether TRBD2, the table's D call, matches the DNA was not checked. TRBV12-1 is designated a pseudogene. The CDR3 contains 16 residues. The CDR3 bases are TGTGCCAGCAGCTTTGCCTCTCGGAGCCCCACAGATACGCAGTATTTT. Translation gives CASSFASRSPTDTQYF.

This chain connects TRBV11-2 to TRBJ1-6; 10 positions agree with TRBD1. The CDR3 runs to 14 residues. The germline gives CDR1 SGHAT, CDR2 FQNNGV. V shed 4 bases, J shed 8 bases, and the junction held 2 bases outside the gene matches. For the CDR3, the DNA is TGTGCCAGCAGCTGGGGACAGGGGCATTCACCCCTCCACTTT. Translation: CASSWGQGHSPLHF.

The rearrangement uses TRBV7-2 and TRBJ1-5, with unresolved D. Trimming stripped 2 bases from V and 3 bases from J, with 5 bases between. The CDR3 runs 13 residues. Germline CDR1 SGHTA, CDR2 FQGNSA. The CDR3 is CASSLILNQPQHF. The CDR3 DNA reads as TGTGCCAGCAGCTTAATCCTCAATCAGCCCCAGCATTTT.

The CDR3 DNA sequence: TGTGCCAGCAGTTCGCGGGGGCAGGGCTCCTACGAGCAGTACTTC. Protein sequence: CASSSRGQGSYEQYF. The genes are TRBV6-5 and TRBJ2-7, with D perhaps matching TRBD2 (7 bases). CDR1 is MNHEY, CDR2 SVGAGI, per germline. Between the trimmed V and J ends, which lost 4 bases and 0 bases, there was a span of 13 bases. The CDR3 spans 15 residues.

CDR3 in amino acids: CASSELGSYNEQFF. CDR3 bases: TGTGCCAGCAGTGAATTGGGGAGCTACAATGAGCAGTTCTTC. The chain is built from TRBV2 and TRBJ2-1, with a weak D call TRBD2 (5 bases). The V and J ends lost 2 bases and 3 bases respectively, with 8 bases between them. CDR3 length: 14 amino acids. Germline values: CDR1 SNHLY, CDR2 FYNNEI. Full variable domain (rest looked up from reference TRBV2 and TRBJ2-1): EPEVTQTPSHQVTQMGQEVILRCVPISNHLYFYWYRQILGQKVEFLVSFYNNEISEKSEIFDDQFSVERPDGSNFTLKIRSTKLEDSAMYFCASSELGSYNEQFFGPGTRLTVL.

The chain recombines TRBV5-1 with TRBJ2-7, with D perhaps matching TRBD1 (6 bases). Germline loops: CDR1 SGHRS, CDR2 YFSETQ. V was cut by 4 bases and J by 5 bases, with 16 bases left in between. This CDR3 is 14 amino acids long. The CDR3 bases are TGCGCCAGCAGCCCGGGACACAGATCAGACGAGCAGTACTTC. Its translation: CASSPGHRSDEQYF.

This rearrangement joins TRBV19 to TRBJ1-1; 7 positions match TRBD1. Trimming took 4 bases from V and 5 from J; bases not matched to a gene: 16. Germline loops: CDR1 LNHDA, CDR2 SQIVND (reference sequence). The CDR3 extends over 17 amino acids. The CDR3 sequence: CASSRLPGQTLGTEAFF. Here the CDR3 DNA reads TGTGCCAGTAGTAGACTGCCGGGACAGACCCTCGGGACTGAAGCTTTCTTT. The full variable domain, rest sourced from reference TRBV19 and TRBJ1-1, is DGGITQSPKYLFRKEGQNVTLSCEQNLNHDAMYWYRQDPGQGLRLIYYSQIVNDFQKGDIAEGYSVSREKKESFPLTVTSAQKNPTAFYLCASSRLPGQTLGTEAFFGQGTRLTVV.

The chain's CDR3 is CASSFQSYEQYF. As DNA, the CDR3 is TGTGCCAGCAGCTTTCAATCCTACGAGCAGTACTTC. The rearrangement links TRBV5-6 to TRBJ2-7, with D hard to call. The CDR3 contains 12 residues. Germline V gives CDR1 SGHDT, CDR2 YYEEEE. Trimming took 2 bases from V and 1 from J, leaving 4 bases between them. The whole variable domain, filled in from reference TRBV5-6 and TRBJ2-7, reads DAGVTQSPTHLIKTRGQQVTLRCSPKSGHDTVSWYQQALGQGPQFIFQYYEEEERQRGNFPDRFSGHQFPNYSSELNVNALLLGDSALYLCASSFQSYEQYFGPGTRLTVT.

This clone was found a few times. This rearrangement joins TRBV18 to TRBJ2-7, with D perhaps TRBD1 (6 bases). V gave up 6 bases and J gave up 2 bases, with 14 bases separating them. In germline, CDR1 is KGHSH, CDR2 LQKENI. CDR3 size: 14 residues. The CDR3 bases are TGTGCCAGCTCGTCACGACAGGAGGCCTACGAGCAGTACTTC. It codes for CASSSRQEAYEQYF.

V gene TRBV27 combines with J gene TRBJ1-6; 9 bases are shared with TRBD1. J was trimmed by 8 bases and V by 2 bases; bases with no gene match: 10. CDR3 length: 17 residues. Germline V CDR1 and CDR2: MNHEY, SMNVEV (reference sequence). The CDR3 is CASSLLYRQGEDSPLHF. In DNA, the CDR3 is TGTGCCAGCAGTTTACTTTACCGACAGGGGGAGGATTCACCCCTCCACTTT.

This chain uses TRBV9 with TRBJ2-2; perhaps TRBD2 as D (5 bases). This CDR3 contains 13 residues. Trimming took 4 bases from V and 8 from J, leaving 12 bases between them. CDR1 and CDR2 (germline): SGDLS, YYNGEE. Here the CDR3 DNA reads TGTGCCAGCAGCAGGAGCGGAAGGGGGGAGCTGTTTTTT. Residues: CASSRSGRGELFF.

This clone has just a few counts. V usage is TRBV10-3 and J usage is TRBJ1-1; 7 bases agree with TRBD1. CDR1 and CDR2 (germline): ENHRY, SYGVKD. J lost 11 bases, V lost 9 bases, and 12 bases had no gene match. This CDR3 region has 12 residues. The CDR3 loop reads CAIGYPEQGAFF. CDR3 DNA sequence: TGTGCCATAGGCTACCCCGAACAGGGGGCTTTCTTT.

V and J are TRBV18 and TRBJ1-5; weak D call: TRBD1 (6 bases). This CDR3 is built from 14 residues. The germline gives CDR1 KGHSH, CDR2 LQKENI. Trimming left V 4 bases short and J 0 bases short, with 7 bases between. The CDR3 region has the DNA TGTGCCAGCTCACAGGGGGTTAGCAATCAGCCCCAGCATTTT. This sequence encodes CASSQGVSNQPQHF.

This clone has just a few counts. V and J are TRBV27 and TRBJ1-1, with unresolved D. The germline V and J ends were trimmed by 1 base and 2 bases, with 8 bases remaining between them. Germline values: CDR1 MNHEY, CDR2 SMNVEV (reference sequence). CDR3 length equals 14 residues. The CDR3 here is CASSLWEGNTEAFF. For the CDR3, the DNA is TGTGCCAGCAGTTTATGGGAGGGTAACACTGAAGCTTTCTTT.

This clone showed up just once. The CDR3 nucleotides read TGTGCCAGCAGCCGAGTCGGGGAGCTGTTTTTT. Its translation: CASSRVGELFF. The gene calls are TRBV4-2 and TRBJ2-2; D remains unclear. CDR3 length equals 11 residues. Germline values: CDR1 LGHNA, CDR2 YNFKEQ. Between the trimmed V and J ends, which lost 4 bases and 7 bases, there was a span of 4 bases.

The CDR3 DNA follows: TGCGCCAGCAGCCAAAGACTAGCGGGAGAAGATACGCAGTATTTT. It encodes CASSQRLAGEDTQYF. V is TRBV4-1 and J is TRBJ2-3, with 12 bases lining up with TRBD2. With 2 bases clipped from V and 5 bases from J, the junction kept 2 bases outside the gene matches. This CDR3 spans 15 amino acids. Per the germline V gene, CDR1 is MGHRA and CDR2 is YSYEKL.